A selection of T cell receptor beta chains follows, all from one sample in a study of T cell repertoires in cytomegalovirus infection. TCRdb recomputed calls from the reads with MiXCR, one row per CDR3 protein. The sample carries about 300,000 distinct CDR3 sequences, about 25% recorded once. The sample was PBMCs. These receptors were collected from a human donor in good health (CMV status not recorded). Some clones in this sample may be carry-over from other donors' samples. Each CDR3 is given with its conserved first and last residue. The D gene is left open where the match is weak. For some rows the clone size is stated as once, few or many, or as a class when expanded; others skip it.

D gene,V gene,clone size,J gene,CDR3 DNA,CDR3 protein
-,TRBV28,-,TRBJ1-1,TGTGCCAGCAGTTTAATCCAGTGGATGAACACTGAAGCTTTCTTT,CASSLIQWMNTEAFF
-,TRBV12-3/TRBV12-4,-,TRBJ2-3,TGTGCCAGCAGTTTAGGGGGCCCCACGGAGTATTTT,CASSLGGPTEYF
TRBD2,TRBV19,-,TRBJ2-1,TGTGCCAGTAGTCCGGGAGGACCTTCATACAATGAGCAGTTCTTC,CASSPGGPSYNEQFF
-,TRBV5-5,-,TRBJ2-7,TGTGCCAGCAGCTTGACAGGGACAAGCTCCTACGAGCAGTACTTC,CASSLTGTSSYEQYF
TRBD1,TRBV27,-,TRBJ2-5,TGTGCCAGCAGTGCGGACAGGGGGTGGGTGGAGACCCAGTACTTC,CASSADRGWVETQYF
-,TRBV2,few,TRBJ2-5,TGTGCCAGCAGTGAGCTTGGAGGGAGGTCGGGAGAGACCCAGTACTTC,CASSELGGRSGETQYF
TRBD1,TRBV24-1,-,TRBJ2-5,TGTGCCACCAGTGATCCCGGACAGGGGGGTTCGCAAGAGACCCAGTACTTC,CATSDPGQGGSQETQYF
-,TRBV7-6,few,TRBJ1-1,TGTGCCAGCAGCATAAAAAAGGGCACTGAAGCTTTCTTT,CASSIKKGTEAFF
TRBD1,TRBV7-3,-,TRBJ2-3,TGTGCCAGCAGCTACCGAGGACAGGGGACTACAGATACGCAGTATTTT,CASSYRGQGTTDTQYF
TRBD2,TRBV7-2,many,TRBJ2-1,TGTGCCAGCAGTAAAAGGGGACTAGCCCTCAATGAGCAGTTCTTC,CASSKRGLALNEQFF
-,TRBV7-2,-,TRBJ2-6,TGTGCCAGCAGACAAGGGTTTACCGGGGCCAACGTCCTGACTTTC,CASRQGFTGANVLTF
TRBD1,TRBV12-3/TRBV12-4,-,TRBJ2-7,TGTGCCAGCAGTTCCGAGACAGGGAACGACGAGCAGTACTTC,CASSSETGNDEQYF
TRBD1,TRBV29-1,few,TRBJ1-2,TGCAGCGTTGTGACAGGGGGATCGAACTATGGCTACACCTTC,CSVVTGGSNYGYTF
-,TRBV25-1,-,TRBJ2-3,TGTGCCAGCAGCCCCCCCCTCAGATCAGATACGCAGTATTTT,CASSPPLRSDTQYF
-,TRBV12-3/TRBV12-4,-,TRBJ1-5,TGTGCCAGCAGTGCCCGGGACACGAGCAATCAGCCCCAGCATTTT,CASSARDTSNQPQHF
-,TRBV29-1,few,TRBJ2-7,TGCAGCTCCTCGGGCGCCGGGAGCTACGAGCAGTACTTC,CSSSGAGSYEQYF
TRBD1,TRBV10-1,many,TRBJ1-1,TGCGCCAGCAGCTCGGGACAGAAGGCTGAAGCTTTCTTT,CASSSGQKAEAFF
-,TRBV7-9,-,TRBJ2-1,TGTGCCAGCAGCTTAGCGGGCACCTACAATGAGCAGTTCTTC,CASSLAGTYNEQFF
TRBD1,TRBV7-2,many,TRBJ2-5,TGTGCCAGCAGCTTAGCGCCGGCAGGGGGCGTCCAAGAGACCCAGTACTTC,CASSLAPAGGVQETQYF
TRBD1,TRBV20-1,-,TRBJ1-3,TGCAGTGCCCGGGACAGGGGGGGAAACACCATATATTTT,CSARDRGGNTIYF
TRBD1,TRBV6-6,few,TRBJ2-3,TGTGCCAGCTTACCAGGACAGGGACGCACAGATACGCAGTATTTT,CASLPGQGRTDTQYF
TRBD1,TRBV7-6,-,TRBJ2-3,TGTGCCAGCAGTCCGAGGACAGGGACTAGCACAGATACGCAGTATTTT,CASSPRTGTSTDTQYF
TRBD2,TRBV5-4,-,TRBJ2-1,TGTGCCAGCAGCCCGAGCGGGGGGGACCACTCAACCTACAATGAGCAGTTCTTC,CASSPSGGDHSTYNEQFF
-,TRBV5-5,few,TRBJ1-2,TGTGCCAGCAGCCTAACGACAGGACTGTCTAACTATGGCTACACCTTC,CASSLTTGLSNYGYTF
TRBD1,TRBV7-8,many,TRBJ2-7,TGTGCCAGCAGCACCGGGACAGGGCTGGCCGACGAGCAGTACTTC,CASSTGTGLADEQYF
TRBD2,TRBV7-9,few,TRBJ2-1,TGTGCCAGCACCCCGGGGGGCAATGAGCAGTTCTTC,CASTPGGNEQFF
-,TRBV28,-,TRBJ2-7,TGTGCCAGCGGGAATACTGACTACGAGCAGTACTTC,CASGNTDYEQYF
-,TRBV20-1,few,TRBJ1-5,TGCAGTGCTAGAGGGACGGGGGATCAGCCCCAGCATTTT,CSARGTGDQPQHF
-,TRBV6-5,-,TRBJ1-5,TGTGCCAGCAGTTACCTTTACAATCAGCCCCAGCATTTT,CASSYLYNQPQHF
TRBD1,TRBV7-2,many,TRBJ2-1,TGTGCCAGCAGCTTCCTTCCGGGACAGGGGCGCAATGAGCAGTTCTTC,CASSFLPGQGRNEQFF
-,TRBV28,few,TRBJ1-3,TGTGCCACCACGGCGCGCGGGCCTGGAAACACCATATATTTT,CATTARGPGNTIYF
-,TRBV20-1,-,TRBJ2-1,TGCAGTGCTAGACCCGGTATGACCCCGACGGCCTACAATGAGCAGTTCTTC,CSARPGMTPTAYNEQFF
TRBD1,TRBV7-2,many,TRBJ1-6,TGTGCCAGCAGCTTAGGAACAGGGGATAATTCACCCCTCCACTTT,CASSLGTGDNSPLHF
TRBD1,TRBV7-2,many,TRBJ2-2,TGTGCCAGCAGCAAGACAGGGTTAATTAACACCGGGGAGCTGTTTTTT,CASSKTGLINTGELFF
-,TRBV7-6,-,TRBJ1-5,TGTGCCAGCGGAACAGGGTTAGATCAGCCCCAGCATTTT,CASGTGLDQPQHF
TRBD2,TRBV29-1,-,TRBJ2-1,TGCAGCCAAACTAGCGGCTACAATGAGCAGTTCTTC,CSQTSGYNEQFF
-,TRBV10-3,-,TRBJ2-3,TGTGCCATCAGTGAATTGGGAGCTCCAGATACGCAGTATTTT,CAISELGAPDTQYF
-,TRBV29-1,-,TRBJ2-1,TGCAGCGTTGAAGACCCGACTATCTCCTACAATGAGCAGTTCTTC,CSVEDPTISYNEQFF
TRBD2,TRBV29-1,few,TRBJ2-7,TGCAGCGTTGGGACTAGCGGCTACGAGCAGTACTTC,CSVGTSGYEQYF
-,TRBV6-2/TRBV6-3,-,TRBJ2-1,TGTGCCAGCAGAACCGGGCCGAGCTACAATGAGCAGTTCTTC,CASRTGPSYNEQFF
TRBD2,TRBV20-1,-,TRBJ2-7,TGCAGTGCTAGAGATACTAGCGGATACCCCTACGAGCAGTACTTC,CSARDTSGYPYEQYF
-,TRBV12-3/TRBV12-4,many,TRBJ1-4,TGTGCCAGCAGTCCCTGGGAGGGGGGAAGAGAAAAACTGTTTTTT,CASSPWEGGREKLFF
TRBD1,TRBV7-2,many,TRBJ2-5,TGTGCCAGCAGCTTAGAGGAGACAGGGGGGGAGACCCAGTACTTC,CASSLEETGGETQYF
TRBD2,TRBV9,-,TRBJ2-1,TGTGCCAGCAGCGTAGAAACTAGCGGCTACAATGAGCAGTTCTTC,CASSVETSGYNEQFF
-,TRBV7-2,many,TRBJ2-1,TGTGCCAGCAGCTTTCCCGCGGCGGGGGCCCACTACAATGAGCAGTTCTTC,CASSFPAAGAHYNEQFF
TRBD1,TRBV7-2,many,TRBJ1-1,TGTGCCAGCAGCTTAGACTACAGGGGATATACTGAAGCTTTCTTT,CASSLDYRGYTEAFF
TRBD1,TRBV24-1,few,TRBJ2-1,TGTGCCACCAGTGATTTGAGGGACAGGGGTTATGAGCAGTTCTTC,CATSDLRDRGYEQFF
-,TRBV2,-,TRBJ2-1,TGTGCCAGCAGGGAGGGGGTCGCGGATGAGCAGTTCTTC,CASREGVADEQFF
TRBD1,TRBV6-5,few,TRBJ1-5,TGTGCCAGCAGTCACCGCGGACAGGGATATCAGCCCCAGCATTTT,CASSHRGQGYQPQHF
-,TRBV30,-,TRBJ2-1,TGTGCCTGGAGGGTCAAGAACGAGCAGTTCTTC,CAWRVKNEQFF
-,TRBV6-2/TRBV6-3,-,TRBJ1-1,TGTGCCAGCAGTTTTCAACGGCCTCCCATGAACACTGAAGCTTTCTTT,CASSFQRPPMNTEAFF
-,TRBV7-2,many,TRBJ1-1,TGTGCCAGCAGCTTAGAGGGAACCCCGAACACTGAAGCTTTCTTT,CASSLEGTPNTEAFF
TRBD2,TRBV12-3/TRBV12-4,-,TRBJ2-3,TGTGCCAGCAGTATGCGGACTAGCGGGAGGGCAACAGATACGCAGTATTTT,CASSMRTSGRATDTQYF
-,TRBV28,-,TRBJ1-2,TGTGCCACCCGAGGGGGGGACGGTAGCTATGGCTACACCTTC,CATRGGDGSYGYTF